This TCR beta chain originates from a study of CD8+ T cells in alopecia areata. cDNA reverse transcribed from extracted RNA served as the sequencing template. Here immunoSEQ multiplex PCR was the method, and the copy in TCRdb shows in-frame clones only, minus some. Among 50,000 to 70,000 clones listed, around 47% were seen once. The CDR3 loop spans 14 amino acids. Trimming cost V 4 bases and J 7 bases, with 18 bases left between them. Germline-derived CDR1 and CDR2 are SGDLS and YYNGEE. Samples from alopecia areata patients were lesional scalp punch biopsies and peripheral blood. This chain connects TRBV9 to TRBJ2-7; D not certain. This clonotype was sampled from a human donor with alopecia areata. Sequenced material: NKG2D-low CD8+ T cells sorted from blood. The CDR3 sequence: CASSSGVPQSEQYF. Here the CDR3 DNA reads TGTGCCAGCAGCTCCGGCGTGCCCCAAAGTGAGCAGTACTTC.